Presented here are 12 T cell receptor beta chains from one specimen sequenced in a study of cytotoxic CD8 clonotypes in ibrutinib-treated CLL. Profiling relied on immunoSEQ multiplex PCR, and the TCRdb table lists in-frame clones only, not all of them. The repertoire consists of approximately 29,000 clones, with 62% occurring once and the leading ten covering about 14%. The sequenced sample was PBMCs, obtained before ibrutinib treatment. Receptor source: a human donor with chronic lymphocytic leukemia.

The genes are TRBV6-1 and TRBJ2-7, with 9 bases aligning to TRBD1. Germline V gene lookup returns CDR1 MNHNS and CDR2 SASEGT. This CDR3 region has 15 residues. Trimming removed 3 bases from V and 4 bases from J; junction bases left unmatched: 7. Here the CDR3 reads CASSDMGQGGYEQYF. CDR3 DNA: TGTGCCAGCAGTGATATGGGACAGGGAGGTTACGAGCAGTACTTC.

The genes are TRBV4-1 and TRBJ2-4; D remains unclear. Trimming took off 0 bases at V and 6 bases at J, with 6 bases between the two ends. The CDR3 has 13 residues. Germline V gene lookup returns CDR1 MGHRA and CDR2 YSYEKL. The DNA of the CDR3 is TGCGCCAGCAGCCAAGATTGGGGAAACATTCAGTACTTC. Translating it yields CASSQDWGNIQYF.

This chain uses TRBV2 with TRBJ2-7, with D perhaps TRBD1 or TRBD2 (5 bases each). The germline gives CDR1 SNHLY, CDR2 FYNNEI. The germline V and J ends were trimmed by 9 bases and 0 bases, with 12 bases remaining between them. The CDR3 is 13 residues long. DNA for the CDR3: TGTGCCAGTAACACTGGGGGCTCCTACGAGCAGTACTTC. This sequence encodes CASNTGGSYEQYF.

This chain connects TRBV30 to TRBJ2-7; D gene ambiguous. This CDR3 has 13 residues. The germline V and J ends were trimmed by 0 bases and 2 bases, with 8 bases remaining between them. Germline CDR1 reads GTSNPN; CDR2 reads SVGIG (reference sequence). This CDR3 is CAWSVPPPYEQYF. The DNA of the CDR3 is TGTGCCTGGAGTGTACCTCCACCCTACGAGCAGTACTTC.

This clone was counted a single time. The J gene is TRBJ2-3, the V gene TRBV5-4; 13 bases line up with TRBD2. Germline CDR1 SGHNT, CDR2 YYREEE (reference sequence). The CDR3 sequence is 17 residues long. J lost 3 bases, V lost 2 bases, and 6 bases had no gene match. CDR3 amino acids: CASSFRLAGGGTDTQYF. CDR3 nucleotides: TGTGCCAGCAGCTTTCGACTAGCGGGAGGTGGTACAGATACGCAGTATTTT.

The genes are TRBV30 and TRBJ2-5, with D perhaps TRBD1 or TRBD2 (6 bases each). Germline V CDR1 and CDR2: GTSNPN, SVGIG (reference sequence). CDR3 length equals 16 residues. V was trimmed by 3 bases and J by 4 bases, leaving 21 bases between them. CDR3 sequence reads: CAWRSRGRGGAETQYF. CDR3 DNA: TGTGCCTGGAGGAGTCGGGGCAGGGGAGGAGCAGAGACCCAGTACTTC. The variable domain in full, completed from reference TRBV30 and TRBJ2-5, reads SQTIHQWPATLVQPVGSPLSLECTVEGTSNPNLYWYRQAAGRGLQLLFYSVGIGQISSEVPQNLSASRPQDRQFILSSKKLLLSDSGFYLCAWRSRGRGGAETQYFGPGTRLLVL.

The chain links TRBV7-9 to TRBJ2-7; 8 bases agree with TRBD1. Germline lookup yields CDR1 SEHNR and CDR2 FQNEAQ (reference sequence). This CDR3 has 12 residues. Unmatched junction bases numbered 1, after V lost 5 bases and J lost 4 bases. This CDR3 reads CASSTGGYEQYF. As DNA, the CDR3 is TGTGCCAGCAGCACAGGGGGGTACGAGCAGTACTTC. The entire variable domain, with the rest obtained from reference TRBV7-9 and TRBJ2-7, is as follows: DTGVSQNPRHKITKRGQNVTFRCDPISEHNRLYWYRQTLGQGPEFLTYFQNEAQLEKSRLLSDRFSAERPKGSFSTLEIQRTEQGDSAMYLCASSTGGYEQYFGPGTRLTVT.

This clone was counted a single time. In DNA, the CDR3 is TGTGCCAGCAGCCAAGATCAAGCTTACGAGCAGTACTTC. It specifies CASSQDQAYEQYF. The chain carries TRBV4-2 and TRBJ2-7; no definite D call. V was trimmed by 0 bases and J by 4 bases, leaving 7 bases between them. Germline V gene data show CDR1 as LGHNA and CDR2 as YNFKEQ. This CDR3 has 13 residues.

The sample holds a few counts of this clone. The V call is TRBV5-4, the J call TRBJ1-1; D is uncertain. CDR1 SGHNT and CDR2 YYREEE come from the germline V gene (reference sequence). The CDR3 contains 13 residues. Trimming left V 0 bases short and J 1 base short, with 4 bases between. CDR3 sequence: CASSLGRNTEAFF. In DNA form, the CDR3 reads TGTGCCAGCAGCTTGGGCAGGAACACTGAAGCTTTCTTT.

V is TRBV18 and J is TRBJ2-1, with TRBD2 as a possible D gene (6 bases). Germline assignment: CDR1 KGHSH and CDR2 LQKENI. Trimming removed 4 bases at V and 8 bases at J, with 15 bases between. The CDR3 extends over 14 amino acids. The CDR3 loop is CASSRPTSGHEQFF. The DNA for the CDR3 is TGTGCCAGCTCACGACCGACTAGTGGCCATGAGCAGTTCTTC.

This clone was seen more than once but under ten times. The chain carries TRBV2 and TRBJ1-5; 7 bases agree with TRBD1. Trimming cost V 0 bases and J 5 bases; bases outside gene matches: 7. The CDR3 consists of 16 residues. Germline V gene sequence: CDR1 SNHLY, CDR2 FYNNEI. This CDR3 reads CASSEALDRWDQPQHF. As DNA, the CDR3 is TGTGCCAGCAGTGAAGCCCTGGACAGGTGGGATCAGCCCCAGCATTTT.

The chain couples TRBV28 to TRBJ1-2; tentative D call: TRBD1 (6 bases). The germline CDR1 and CDR2 sequences are MDHEN and SYDVKM. The CDR3 spans 20 residues. The V and J ends lost 5 bases and 6 bases respectively, with 34 bases between them. The CDR3 loop is CASSVPDFWGRKWRSDGYTF. The CDR3 DNA follows: TGTGCCAGCAGTGTCCCGGACTTTTGGGGGCGTAAGTGGCGGAGCGATGGCTACACCTTC.